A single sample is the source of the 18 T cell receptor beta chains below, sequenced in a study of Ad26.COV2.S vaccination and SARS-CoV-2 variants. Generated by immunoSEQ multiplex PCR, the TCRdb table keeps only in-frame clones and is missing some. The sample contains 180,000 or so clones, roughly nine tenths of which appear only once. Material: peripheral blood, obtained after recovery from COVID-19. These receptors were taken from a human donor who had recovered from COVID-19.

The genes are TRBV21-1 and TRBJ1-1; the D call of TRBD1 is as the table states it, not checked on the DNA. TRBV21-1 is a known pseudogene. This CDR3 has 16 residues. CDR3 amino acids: CASSKGEVGDRTEAFF. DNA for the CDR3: TGTGCCAGCAGCAAAGGGGAAGTGGGGGACAGGACTGAAGCTTTCTTT.

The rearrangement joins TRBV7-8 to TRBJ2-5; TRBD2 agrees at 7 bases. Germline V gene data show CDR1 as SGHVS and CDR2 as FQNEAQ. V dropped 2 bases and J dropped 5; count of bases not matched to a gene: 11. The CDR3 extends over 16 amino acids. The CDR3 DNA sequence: TGTGCCAGCAGCTTACCGTGGAGCGGGGCCGCGGAGACCCAGTACTTC. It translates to CASSLPWSGAAETQYF.

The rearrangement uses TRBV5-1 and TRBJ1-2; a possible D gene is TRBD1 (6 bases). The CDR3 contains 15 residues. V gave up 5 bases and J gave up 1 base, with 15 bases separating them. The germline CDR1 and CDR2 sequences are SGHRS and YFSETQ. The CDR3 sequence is CASSVRGQSNYGYTF. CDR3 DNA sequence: TGCGCCAGCAGTGTAAGAGGACAGAGTAACTATGGCTACACCTTC.

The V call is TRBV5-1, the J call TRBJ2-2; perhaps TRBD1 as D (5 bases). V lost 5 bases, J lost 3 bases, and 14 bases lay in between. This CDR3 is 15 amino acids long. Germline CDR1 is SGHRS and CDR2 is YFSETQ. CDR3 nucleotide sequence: TGCGCCAGCAGACTGACGGCCAGGGACACCGGGGAGCTGTTTTTT. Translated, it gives CASRLTARDTGELFF.

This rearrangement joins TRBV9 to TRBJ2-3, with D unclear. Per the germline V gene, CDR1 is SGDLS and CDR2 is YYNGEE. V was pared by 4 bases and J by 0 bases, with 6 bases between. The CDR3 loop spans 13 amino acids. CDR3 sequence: CASSITSTDTQYF. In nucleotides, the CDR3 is TGTGCCAGCAGCATTACTAGCACAGATACGCAGTATTTT.

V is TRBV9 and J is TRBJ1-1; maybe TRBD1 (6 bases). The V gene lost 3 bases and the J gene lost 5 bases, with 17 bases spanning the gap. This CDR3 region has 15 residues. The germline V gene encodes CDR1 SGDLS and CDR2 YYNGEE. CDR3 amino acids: CASSEQGQAYTEAFF. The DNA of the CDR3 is TGTGCCAGCAGCGAGCAGGGACAAGCCTATACTGAAGCTTTCTTT.

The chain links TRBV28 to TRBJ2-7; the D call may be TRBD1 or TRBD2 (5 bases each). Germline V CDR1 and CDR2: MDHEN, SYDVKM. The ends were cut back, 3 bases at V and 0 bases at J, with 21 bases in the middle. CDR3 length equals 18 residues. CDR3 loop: CASSFSYMGPRSSYEQYF. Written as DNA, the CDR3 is TGTGCCAGCAGTTTTAGTTATATGGGACCGAGGAGCTCCTACGAGCAGTACTTC.

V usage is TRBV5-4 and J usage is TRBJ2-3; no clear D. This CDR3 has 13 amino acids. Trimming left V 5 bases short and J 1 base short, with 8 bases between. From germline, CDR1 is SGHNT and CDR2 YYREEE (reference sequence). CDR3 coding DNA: TGTGCCAGCAGACCTGGAGGCACAGATACGCAGTATTTT. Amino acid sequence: CASRPGGTDTQYF. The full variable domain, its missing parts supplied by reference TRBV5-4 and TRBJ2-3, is ETGVTQSPTHLIKTRGQQVTLRCSSQSGHNTVSWYQQALGQGPQFIFQYYREEENGRGNFPPRFSGLQFPNYSSELNVNALELDDSALYLCASRPGGTDTQYFGPGTRLTVL.

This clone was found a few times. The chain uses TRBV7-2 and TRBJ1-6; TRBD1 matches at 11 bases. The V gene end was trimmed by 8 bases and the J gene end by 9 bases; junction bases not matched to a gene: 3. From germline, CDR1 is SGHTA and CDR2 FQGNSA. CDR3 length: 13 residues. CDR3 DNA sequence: TGTGCCAGCGCGGGACAGGGGGGTTCACCCCTCCACTTT. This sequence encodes CASAGQGGSPLHF.

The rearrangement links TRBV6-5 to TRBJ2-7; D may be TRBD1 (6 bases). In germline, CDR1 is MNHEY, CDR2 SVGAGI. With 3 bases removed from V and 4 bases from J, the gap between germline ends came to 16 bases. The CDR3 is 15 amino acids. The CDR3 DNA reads TGTGCCAGCAGTTATAGCGAGGGACAATTTTACGAGCAGTACTTC. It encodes CASSYSEGQFYEQYF.

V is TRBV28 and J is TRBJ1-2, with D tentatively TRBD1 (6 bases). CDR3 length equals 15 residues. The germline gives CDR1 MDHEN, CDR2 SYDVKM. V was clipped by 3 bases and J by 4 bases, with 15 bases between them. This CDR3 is CASSFRLGAGYGYTF. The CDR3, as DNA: TGTGCCAGCAGTTTTAGGTTGGGGGCGGGCTATGGCTACACCTTC.

The CDR3 bases are TGTGCCAGCAGCCTAGCGGGACGGCGCACAGATACGCAGTATTTT. Translating gives CASSLAGRRTDTQYF. The chain carries TRBV6-4 and TRBJ2-3; 9 positions agree with TRBD2. Per germline, CDR1 MRHNA and CDR2 SNTAGT. The CDR3 extends over 15 amino acids. V dropped 6 bases and J dropped 1; count of bases not matched to a gene: 5.

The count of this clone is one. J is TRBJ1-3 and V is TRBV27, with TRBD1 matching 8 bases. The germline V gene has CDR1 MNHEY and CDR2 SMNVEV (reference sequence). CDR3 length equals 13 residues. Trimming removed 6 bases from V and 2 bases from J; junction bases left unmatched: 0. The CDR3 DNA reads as TGTGCCAGCAGACAGGGGGCTGGAAACACCATATATTTT. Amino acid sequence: CASRQGAGNTIYF.

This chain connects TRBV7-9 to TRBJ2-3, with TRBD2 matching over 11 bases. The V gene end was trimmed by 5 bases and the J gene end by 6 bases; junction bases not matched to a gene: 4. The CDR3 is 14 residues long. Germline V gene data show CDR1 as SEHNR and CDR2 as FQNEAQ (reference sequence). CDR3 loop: CASSPRTSGDTQYF. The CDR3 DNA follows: TGTGCCAGCAGCCCCCGGACTAGCGGGGATACGCAGTATTTT.

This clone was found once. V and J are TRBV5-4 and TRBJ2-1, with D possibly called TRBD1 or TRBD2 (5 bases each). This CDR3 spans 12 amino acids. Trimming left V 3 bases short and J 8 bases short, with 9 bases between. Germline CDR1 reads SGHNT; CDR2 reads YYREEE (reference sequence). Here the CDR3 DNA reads TGTGCCAGCAGCTCCAGGGAGCATGAGCAGTTCTTC. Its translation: CASSSREHEQFF.

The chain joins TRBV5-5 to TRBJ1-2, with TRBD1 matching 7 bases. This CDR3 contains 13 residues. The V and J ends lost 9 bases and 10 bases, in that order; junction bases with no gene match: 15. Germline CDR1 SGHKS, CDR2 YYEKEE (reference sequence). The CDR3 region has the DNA TGTGCCAACCGCACAGGGGAGGTCATGTACTACACCTTC. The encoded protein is CANRTGEVMYYTF.

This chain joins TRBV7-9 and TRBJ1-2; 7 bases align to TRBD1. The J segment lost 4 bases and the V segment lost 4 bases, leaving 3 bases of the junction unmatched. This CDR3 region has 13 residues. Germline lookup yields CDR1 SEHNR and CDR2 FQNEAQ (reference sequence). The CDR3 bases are TGTGCCAGCAGCTCTGGACAGGTCTATGGCTACACCTTC. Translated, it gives CASSSGQVYGYTF.

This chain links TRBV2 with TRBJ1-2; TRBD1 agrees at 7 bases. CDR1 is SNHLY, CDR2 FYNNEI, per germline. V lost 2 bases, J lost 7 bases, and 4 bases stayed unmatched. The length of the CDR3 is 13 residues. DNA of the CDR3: TGTGCCAGCAGTGAACAGGGGGGGGCTGGCTACACCTTC. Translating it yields CASSEQGGAGYTF.